This TCR beta chain derives from a study of blood T cell repertoires in COVID-19. For the study at large: Collection of acute and convalescent COVID-19 samples took place in the United States, Italy and Spain. In each case, the material was cDNA or gDNA derived from T cells, B-cell-depleted T cells, or PBMCs.

CDR1 LNHDA and CDR2 SQIVND come from the germline V gene (reference sequence). There are 14 residues in the CDR3. V was trimmed by 0 bases and J by 8 bases, leaving 12 bases between them. Authors' analysis steps: The authors estimated nucleated cell counts from reference gene primer amplification. TCRdb's table, derived via immunoSEQ multiplex PCR, lists solely in-frame clones and lacks some. Clone size and V and J calls were adopted from that table, with D and trimming inferred from the DNA. The sample lists 65,000 to 90,000 clones, approximately 88% seen once, with about 7% in the top ten. This sequence was found in a woman older than 75 with acute or convalescent COVID-19. The sequenced sample was peripheral blood. The rearrangement joins TRBV19 to TRBJ2-3; D gene ambiguous. The CDR3 spells CASSIEAAVGTQYF. The CDR3 DNA sequence: TGTGCCAGTAGTATAGAGGCGGCGGTCGGTACGCAGTATTTT.